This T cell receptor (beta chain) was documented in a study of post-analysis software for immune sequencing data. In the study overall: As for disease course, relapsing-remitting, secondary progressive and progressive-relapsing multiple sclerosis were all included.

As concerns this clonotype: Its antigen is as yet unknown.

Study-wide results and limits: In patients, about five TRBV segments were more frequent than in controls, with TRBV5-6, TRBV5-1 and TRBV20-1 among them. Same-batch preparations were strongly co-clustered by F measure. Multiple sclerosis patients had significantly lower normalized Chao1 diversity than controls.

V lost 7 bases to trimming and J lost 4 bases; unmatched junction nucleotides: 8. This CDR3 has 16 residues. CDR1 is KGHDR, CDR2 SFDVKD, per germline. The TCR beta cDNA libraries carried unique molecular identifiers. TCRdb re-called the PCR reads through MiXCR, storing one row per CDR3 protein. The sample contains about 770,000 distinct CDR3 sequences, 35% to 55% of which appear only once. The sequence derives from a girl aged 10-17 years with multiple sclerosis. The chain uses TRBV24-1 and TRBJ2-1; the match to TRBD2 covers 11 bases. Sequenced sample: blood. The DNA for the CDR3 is TGTGCCACCAGATACACCACTAGCGGGAGTTACAATGAGCAGTTCTTC. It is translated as CATRYTTSGSYNEQFF.